Following are 18 T cell receptor beta chains from one sample sequenced in a study of blood T cells in healthy people across ages. The use of a sample-barcoded 5' primer and a J-beta primer mix characterized a second PCR of roughly 6 to 11 cycles. MiXCR, run by TCRdb on the 5' RACE reads, gives a single entry per CDR3 protein. The repertoire holds approximately 780,000 distinct CDR3 sequences, with 20% to 30% as singletons. These data are also associated with another study on T cells of mothers and their children.

Source material: blood. All receptors derive from a boy aged 10-17 years in good health.

Notes on this clonotype: A much larger clone lies a single base off, so this may be a read error. This chain uses TRBV27 with TRBJ1-4; D remains ambiguous. This CDR3 is 13 amino acids long. Germline V gives CDR1 MNHEY, CDR2 SMNVEV (reference sequence). The CDR3 is CASTSSTSEKLFF. The CDR3 nucleotides are TGTGCCAGCACTTCTTCAACTAGTGAAAAACTGTTTTTT.

This clonotype occurred a few times. The genes are TRBV5-1 and TRBJ2-7, with a possible D match to TRBD2 (6 bases). V was trimmed by 7 bases and J by 5 bases, leaving 16 bases between them. The CDR3 spans 13 residues. In germline, CDR1 is SGHRS, CDR2 YFSETQ. The CDR3 spells CASGHSEGHEQYF. The CDR3 coding sequence is TGCGCCAGCGGCCATTCGGAGGGGCACGAGCAGTACTTC.

This chain joins TRBV30 and TRBJ1-4; tentatively, D is TRBD1 (5 bases). Looked up from germline, CDR1 is GTSNPN and CDR2 is SVGIG (reference sequence). Trimming removed 0 bases from V and 5 bases from J, with 16 bases in between. The CDR3 consists of 16 residues. The CDR3 bases are TGTGCCTGGAGTGTACTGGGGGGACGGAAGAATGAAAAACTGTTTTTT. Encoded protein: CAWSVLGGRKNEKLFF.

The V call is TRBV7-9, the J call TRBJ1-4, with D perhaps TRBD1 (5 bases). Trimming removed 8 bases at V and 4 bases at J, with 8 bases between. CDR3 size: 12 residues. Germline CDR1 and CDR2: SEHNR and FQNEAQ (reference sequence). This CDR3 is CASSGDNEKLFF. Written as DNA, the CDR3 is TGTGCCAGCTCGGGGGATAATGAAAAACTGTTTTTT.

The V and J genes are TRBV4-1 and TRBJ2-1, with 11 bases fitting TRBD2. The length of the CDR3 is 17 residues. V shed 3 bases, J shed 5 bases, and the junction held 9 bases outside the gene matches. Germline assignment: CDR1 MGHRA and CDR2 YSYEKL. The CDR3 spells CASSHLGLAESNNEQFF. The CDR3 nucleotides are TGCGCCAGCAGCCACCTGGGACTAGCGGAGTCGAACAATGAGCAGTTCTTC.

The chain uses TRBV10-3 and TRBJ2-1; D is uncertain. V gave up 2 bases and J gave up 7 bases, with 12 bases separating them. Germline V CDR1 and CDR2: ENHRY, SYGVKD. This CDR3 is built from 14 residues. The chain's CDR3 is CAISERRVRNEQFF. CDR3 nucleotide sequence: TGTGCCATCAGTGAGCGCCGAGTCCGGAATGAGCAGTTCTTC.

The J gene is TRBJ2-7, the V gene TRBV27; D unresolved. The CDR3 loop spans 15 amino acids. V dropped 0 bases and J dropped 3 bases, with 12 bases sitting between them. The germline gives CDR1 MNHEY, CDR2 SMNVEV (reference sequence). CDR3 protein: CASSLSAGEVYEQYF. The CDR3, as DNA: TGTGCCAGCAGTTTATCGGCTGGAGAAGTCTACGAGCAGTACTTC.

The chain recombines TRBV23-1 with TRBJ1-4; TRBD1 might be the D (6 bases). TRBV23-1 is an open reading frame whose function is uncertain. There are 17 residues in the CDR3. V was clipped by 2 bases and J by 3 bases, with 16 bases between them. CDR3 sequence: CASSQNLPGQSNEKLFF. The CDR3 DNA is TGCGCCAGCAGTCAAAATTTACCCGGACAGTCTAATGAAAAACTGTTTTTT.

This clonotype was seen a handful of times. The chain carries TRBV29-1 and TRBJ2-5; D may be TRBD1 (6 bases). The J call may be wrong; the DNA end is better matched by TRBJ2-1. CDR1 SQVTM and CDR2 ANQGSEA come from the germline V gene. The CDR3 runs to 14 residues. CDR3 DNA: TGCAGCGTCCCGTCGTGGGGGCCGAACAATGAGCAGTTCTTC. Its translation is CSVPSWGPNNEQFF.

This clonotype was picked up a small number of times. This rearrangement joins TRBV11-3 to TRBJ2-3, with D tentatively TRBD1 or TRBD2 (5 bases each). The germline CDR1 and CDR2 sequences are SGHNT and YENEEA. The V end was cut by 1 base, the J end by 4 bases, with 12 bases between. This CDR3 comprises 15 residues. CDR3 coding DNA: TGTGCCAGCAGCTTAGCGGGGCGGAGAGCAGATACGCAGTATTTT. Amino acid sequence: CASSLAGRRADTQYF.

This clonotype showed up just a few times. CDR3 region: CSARDSGTVGSGGNTIYF. DNA for the CDR3: TGCAGTGCTAGAGATTCGGGGACAGTGGGGTCGGGAGGAAACACCATATATTTT. V usage is TRBV20-1 and J usage is TRBJ1-3; 7 bases fit TRBD1. V trimming: 0 bases; J trimming: 4 bases; junction bases outside the gene matches: 15. This CDR3 has 18 amino acids. Per the germline V gene, CDR1 is DFQATT and CDR2 is SNEGSKA (reference sequence).

The V gene is TRBV10-3, the J gene TRBJ2-1; tentative D call: TRBD1 (5 bases). The CDR3 covers 13 residues. Per germline, CDR1 ENHRY and CDR2 SYGVKD. Trimming cost V 6 bases and J 3 bases, with 9 bases left between them. In DNA, the CDR3 is TGTGCCATCAGAGACAGCAACTACAATGAGCAGTTCTTC. As protein: CAIRDSNYNEQFF.

In its sample, this clonotype was seen a few times. The CDR3, as DNA: TGTGCCAGCAGCCAGGAACGGGGCAGGAACACTGAAGCTTTCTTT. Its protein is CASSQERGRNTEAFF. The chain has TRBV12-3 or TRBV12-4 and TRBJ1-1; D perhaps matches TRBD1 (5 bases). The CDR3 sequence is 15 residues long. Trimming removed 6 bases at V and 1 base at J, with 15 bases between.

The chain recombines TRBV7-7 with TRBJ2-2, with no clear D. CDR3 size: 12 residues. CDR1 and CDR2 from the germline V gene are SSHAT and FNYEAQ (reference sequence). The CDR3 DNA reads as TGTGCTACTCGGACCCCCACCGGGGAGCTGTTTTTT. Translation: CATRTPTGELFF.

The gene calls are TRBV20-1 and TRBJ2-7, with D possibly TRBD2 on 5 matching bases. The V and J ends lost 2 bases and 8 bases respectively, with 19 bases between them. This CDR3 contains 14 residues. Germline V lookup: CDR1 DFQATT, CDR2 SNEGSKA (reference sequence). The CDR3 coding sequence is TGCAGTGCTAGACCCCAAACTAGTGGTTATAAGCAGTACTTC. Translating it yields CSARPQTSGYKQYF.

The rearrangement links TRBV4-2 to TRBJ2-5; tentative D call: TRBD1 (5 bases). With 0 bases removed from V and 5 bases from J, the gap between germline ends came to 13 bases. The CDR3 is 15 residues long. From germline, CDR1 is LGHNA and CDR2 YNFKEQ. The CDR3, as DNA: TGTGCCAGCAGCCAAGAAGTAGGCAGGGTGGAGACCCAGTACTTC. Encoded protein: CASSQEVGRVETQYF.

This clonotype was seen more than once but under ten times. CDR3 nucleotides: TGTGCCACCAACCCAAGGAGGGACGTGAGTACCTACGAGCAGTACTTC. Amino acid sequence: CATNPRRDVSTYEQYF. V gene TRBV6-1 combines with J gene TRBJ2-7, with a tentative D call TRBD2 (6 bases). Trimming took 10 bases from V and 2 from J, leaving 24 bases between them. The germline V gene has CDR1 MNHNS and CDR2 SASEGT. The CDR3 contains 16 residues.

This clonotype was seen a few times. The V gene is TRBV9, the J gene TRBJ2-1; D is ambiguous. V shed 0 bases and J shed 8 bases, with 15 bases lying between them. The germline CDR1 and CDR2 sequences are SGDLS and YYNGEE. The CDR3 loop spans 15 amino acids. This CDR3 is CASSVDLGTQHEQFF. For the CDR3, the DNA is TGTGCCAGCAGCGTAGATCTGGGTACGCAACATGAGCAGTTCTTC.